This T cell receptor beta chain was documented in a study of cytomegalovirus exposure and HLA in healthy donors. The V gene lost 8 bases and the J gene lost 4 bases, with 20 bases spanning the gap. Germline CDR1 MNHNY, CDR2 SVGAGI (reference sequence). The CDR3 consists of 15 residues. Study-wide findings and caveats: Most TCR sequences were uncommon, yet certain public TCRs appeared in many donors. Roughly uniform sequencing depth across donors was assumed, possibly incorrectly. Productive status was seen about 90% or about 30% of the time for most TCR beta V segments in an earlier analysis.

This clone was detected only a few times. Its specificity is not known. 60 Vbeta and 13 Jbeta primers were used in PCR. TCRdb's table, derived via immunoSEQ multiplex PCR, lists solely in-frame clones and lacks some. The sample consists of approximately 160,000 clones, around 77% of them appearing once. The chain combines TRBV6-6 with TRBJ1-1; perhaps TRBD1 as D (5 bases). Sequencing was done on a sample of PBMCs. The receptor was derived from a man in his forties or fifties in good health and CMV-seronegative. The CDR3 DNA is TGTGCCAGCCTAAGGCCCCGGGCGGGGGGCACTGAAGCTTTCTTT. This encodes CASLRPRAGGTEAFF.